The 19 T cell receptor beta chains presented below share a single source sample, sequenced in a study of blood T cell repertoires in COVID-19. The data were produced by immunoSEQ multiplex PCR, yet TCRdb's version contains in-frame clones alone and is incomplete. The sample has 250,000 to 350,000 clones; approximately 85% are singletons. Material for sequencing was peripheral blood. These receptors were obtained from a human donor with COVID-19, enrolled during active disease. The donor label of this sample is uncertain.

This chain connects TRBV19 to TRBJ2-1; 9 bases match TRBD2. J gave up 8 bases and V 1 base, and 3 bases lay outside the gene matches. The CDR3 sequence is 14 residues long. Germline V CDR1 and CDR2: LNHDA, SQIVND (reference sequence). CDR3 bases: TGTGCCAGTAGTATAGGTAGCGGGAGCTATGAGCAGTTCTTC. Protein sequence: CASSIGSGSYEQFF.

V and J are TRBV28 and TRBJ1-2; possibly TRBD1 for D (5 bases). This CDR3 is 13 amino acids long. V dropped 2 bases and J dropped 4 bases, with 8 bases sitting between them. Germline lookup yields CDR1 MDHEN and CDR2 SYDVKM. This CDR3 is CASSLQGGYGYTF. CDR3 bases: TGTGCCAGCAGTTTACAGGGAGGCTATGGCTACACCTTC.

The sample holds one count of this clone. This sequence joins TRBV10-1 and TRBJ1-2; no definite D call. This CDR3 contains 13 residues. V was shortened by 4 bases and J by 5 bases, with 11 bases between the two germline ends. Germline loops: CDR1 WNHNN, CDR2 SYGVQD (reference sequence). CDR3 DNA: TGCGCCAGCAGTGTTCCACTTGATTATGGCTACACCTTC. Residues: CASSVPLDYGYTF.

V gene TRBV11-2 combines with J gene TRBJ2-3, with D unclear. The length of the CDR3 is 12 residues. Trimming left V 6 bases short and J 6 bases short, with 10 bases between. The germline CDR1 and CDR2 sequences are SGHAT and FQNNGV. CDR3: CASRFSADTQYF. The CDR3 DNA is TGTGCCAGCAGATTTTCAGCGGATACGCAGTATTTT.

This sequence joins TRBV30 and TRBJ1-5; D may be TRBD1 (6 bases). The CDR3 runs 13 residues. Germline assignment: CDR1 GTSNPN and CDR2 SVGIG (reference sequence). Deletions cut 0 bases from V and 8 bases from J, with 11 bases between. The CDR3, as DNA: TGTGCCTGGAGTGTCCAGCCAGGGGAGCCCCAGCATTTT. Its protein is CAWSVQPGEPQHF. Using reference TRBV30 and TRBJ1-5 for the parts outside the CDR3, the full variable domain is SQTIHQWPATLVQPVGSPLSLECTVEGTSNPNLYWYRQAAGRGLQLLFYSVGIGQISSEVPQNLSASRPQDRQFILSSKKLLLSDSGFYLCAWSVQPGEPQHFGDGTRLSIL.

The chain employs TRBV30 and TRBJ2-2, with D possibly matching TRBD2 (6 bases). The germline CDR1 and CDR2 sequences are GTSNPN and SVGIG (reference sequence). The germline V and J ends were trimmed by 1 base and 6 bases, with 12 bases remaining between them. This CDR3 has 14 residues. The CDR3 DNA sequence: TGTGCCTGGAGTGCGGGGGTTAGCCCCGGGGAGCTGTTTTTT. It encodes CAWSAGVSPGELFF.

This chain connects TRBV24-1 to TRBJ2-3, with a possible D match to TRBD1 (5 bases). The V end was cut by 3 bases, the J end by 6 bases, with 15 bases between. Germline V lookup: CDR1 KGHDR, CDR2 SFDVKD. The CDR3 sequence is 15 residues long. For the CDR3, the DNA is TGTGCCACCAGTGATACGGCAGGGTTGGGTGATACGCAGTATTTT. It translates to CATSDTAGLGDTQYF.

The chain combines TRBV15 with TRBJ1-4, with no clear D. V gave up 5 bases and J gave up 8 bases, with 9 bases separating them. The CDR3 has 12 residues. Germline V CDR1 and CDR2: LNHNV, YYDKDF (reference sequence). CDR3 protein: CATSRIGEKLFF. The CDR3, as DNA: TGTGCCACCAGCCGAATCGGGGAAAAACTGTTTTTT.

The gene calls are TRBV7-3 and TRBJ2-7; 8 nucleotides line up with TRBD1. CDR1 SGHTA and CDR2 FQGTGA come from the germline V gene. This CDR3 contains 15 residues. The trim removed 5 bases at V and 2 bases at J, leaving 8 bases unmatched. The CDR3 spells CASSIAGGAAYEQYF. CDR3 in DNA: TGTGCCAGCAGCATAGCAGGGGGCGCTGCCTACGAGCAGTACTTC.

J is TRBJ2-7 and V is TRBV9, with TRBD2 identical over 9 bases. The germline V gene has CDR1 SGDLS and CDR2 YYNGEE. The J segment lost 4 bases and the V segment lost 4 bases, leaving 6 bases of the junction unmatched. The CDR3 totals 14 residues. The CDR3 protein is CASSSSAGGYEQYF. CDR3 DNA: TGTGCCAGCAGCTCCTCGGCGGGAGGGTACGAGCAGTACTTC.

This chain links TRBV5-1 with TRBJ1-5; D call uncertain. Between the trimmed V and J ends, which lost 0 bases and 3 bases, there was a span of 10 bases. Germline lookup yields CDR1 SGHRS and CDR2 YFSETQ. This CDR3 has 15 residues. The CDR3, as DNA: TGCGCCAGCAGCTTGGCCGGAGGGCCCAATCAGCCCCAGCATTTT. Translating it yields CASSLAGGPNQPQHF.

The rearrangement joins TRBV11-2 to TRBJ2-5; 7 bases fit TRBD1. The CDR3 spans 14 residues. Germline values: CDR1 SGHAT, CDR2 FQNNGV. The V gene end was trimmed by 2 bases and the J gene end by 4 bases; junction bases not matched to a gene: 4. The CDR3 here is CASSLNAGGETQYF. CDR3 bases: TGTGCCAGCAGCTTAAACGCAGGGGGAGAGACCCAGTACTTC.

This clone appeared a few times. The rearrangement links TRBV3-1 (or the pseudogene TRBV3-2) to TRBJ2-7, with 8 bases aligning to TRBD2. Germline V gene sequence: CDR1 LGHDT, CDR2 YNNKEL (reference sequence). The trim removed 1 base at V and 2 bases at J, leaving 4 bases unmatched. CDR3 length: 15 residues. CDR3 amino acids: CASSQAGSGAYEQYF. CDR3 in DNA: TGTGCCAGCAGCCAAGCAGGTAGCGGGGCCTACGAGCAGTACTTC.

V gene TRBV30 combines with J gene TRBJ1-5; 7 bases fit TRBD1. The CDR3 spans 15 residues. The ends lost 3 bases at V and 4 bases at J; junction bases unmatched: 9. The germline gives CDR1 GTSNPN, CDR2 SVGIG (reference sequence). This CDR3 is CAWSPFNRGNQPQHF. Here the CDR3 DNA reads TGTGCCTGGAGCCCCTTTAACAGGGGAAATCAGCCCCAGCATTTT.

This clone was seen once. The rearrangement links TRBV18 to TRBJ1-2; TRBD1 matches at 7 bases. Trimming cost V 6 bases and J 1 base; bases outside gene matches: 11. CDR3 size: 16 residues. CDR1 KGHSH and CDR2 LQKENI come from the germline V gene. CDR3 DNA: TGTGCCAGCTCTCCCCGCACAGGGGCGGATAACTATGGCTACACCTTC. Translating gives CASSPRTGADNYGYTF.

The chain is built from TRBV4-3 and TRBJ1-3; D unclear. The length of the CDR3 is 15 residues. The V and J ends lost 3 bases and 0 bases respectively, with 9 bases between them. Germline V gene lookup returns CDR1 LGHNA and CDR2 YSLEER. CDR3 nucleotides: TGCGCCAGCAGCCAGGGCAGGAACTCTGGAAACACCATATATTTT. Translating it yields CASSQGRNSGNTIYF.

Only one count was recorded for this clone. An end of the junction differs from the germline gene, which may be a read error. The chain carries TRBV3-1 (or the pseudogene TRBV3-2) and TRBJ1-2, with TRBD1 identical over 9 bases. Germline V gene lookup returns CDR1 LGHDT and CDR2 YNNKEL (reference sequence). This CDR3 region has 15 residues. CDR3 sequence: CASSQGDRGYYGYTF. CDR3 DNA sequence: TGTGCCAGCAGTCAAGGCGACAGGGGGTACTATGGCTACACCTTC.

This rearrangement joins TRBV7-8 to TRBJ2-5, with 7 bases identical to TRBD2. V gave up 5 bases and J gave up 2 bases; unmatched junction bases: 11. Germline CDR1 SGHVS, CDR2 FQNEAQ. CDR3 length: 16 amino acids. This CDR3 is CASSRAPGLLQETQYF. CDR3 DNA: TGTGCCAGCAGCCGAGCACCGGGACTACTACAAGAGACCCAGTACTTC.

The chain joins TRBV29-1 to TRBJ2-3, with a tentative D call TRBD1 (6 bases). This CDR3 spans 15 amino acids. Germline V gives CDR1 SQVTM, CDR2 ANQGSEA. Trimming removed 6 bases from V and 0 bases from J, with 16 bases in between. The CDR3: CSVGHDHLSTDTQYF. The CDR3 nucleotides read TGCAGCGTGGGACACGACCACCTTAGCACAGATACGCAGTATTTT.